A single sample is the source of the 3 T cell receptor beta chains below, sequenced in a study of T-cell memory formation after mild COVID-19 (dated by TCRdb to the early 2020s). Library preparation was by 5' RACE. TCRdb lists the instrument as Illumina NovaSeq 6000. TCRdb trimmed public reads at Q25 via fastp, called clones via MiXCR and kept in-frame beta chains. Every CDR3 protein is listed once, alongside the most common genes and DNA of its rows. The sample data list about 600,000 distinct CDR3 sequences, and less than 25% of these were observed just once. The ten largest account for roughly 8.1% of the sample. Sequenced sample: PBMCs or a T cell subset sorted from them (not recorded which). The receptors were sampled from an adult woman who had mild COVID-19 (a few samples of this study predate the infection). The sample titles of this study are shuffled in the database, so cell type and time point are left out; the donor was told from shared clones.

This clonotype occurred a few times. Here the CDR3 DNA reads TGTGCCAGCAGCCCTGGACAGGCGCGAGGCTACACCTTC. Residues: CASSPGQARGYTF. The gene calls are TRBV5-8 and TRBJ1-2; TRBD1 agrees at 7 bases. J lost 8 bases, V lost 4 bases, and 8 bases had no gene match. Germline CDR1 is SGHTS and CDR2 is YDEGEE. The CDR3 runs 13 residues.

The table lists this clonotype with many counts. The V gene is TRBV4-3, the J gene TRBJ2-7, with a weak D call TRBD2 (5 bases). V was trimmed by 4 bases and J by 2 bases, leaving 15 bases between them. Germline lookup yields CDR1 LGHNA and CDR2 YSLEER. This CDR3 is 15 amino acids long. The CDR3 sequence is CASSPRRAATYEQYF. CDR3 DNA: TGCGCCAGCAGCCCCCGGCGAGCGGCAACCTACGAGCAGTACTTC.

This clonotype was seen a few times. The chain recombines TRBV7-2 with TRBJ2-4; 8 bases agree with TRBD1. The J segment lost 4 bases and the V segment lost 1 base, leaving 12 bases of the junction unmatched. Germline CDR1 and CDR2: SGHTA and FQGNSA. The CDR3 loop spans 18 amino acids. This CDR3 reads CASSLEQGVKTGKNIQYF. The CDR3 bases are TGTGCCAGCAGCTTAGAACAGGGGGTGAAAACCGGGAAAAACATTCAGTACTTC.